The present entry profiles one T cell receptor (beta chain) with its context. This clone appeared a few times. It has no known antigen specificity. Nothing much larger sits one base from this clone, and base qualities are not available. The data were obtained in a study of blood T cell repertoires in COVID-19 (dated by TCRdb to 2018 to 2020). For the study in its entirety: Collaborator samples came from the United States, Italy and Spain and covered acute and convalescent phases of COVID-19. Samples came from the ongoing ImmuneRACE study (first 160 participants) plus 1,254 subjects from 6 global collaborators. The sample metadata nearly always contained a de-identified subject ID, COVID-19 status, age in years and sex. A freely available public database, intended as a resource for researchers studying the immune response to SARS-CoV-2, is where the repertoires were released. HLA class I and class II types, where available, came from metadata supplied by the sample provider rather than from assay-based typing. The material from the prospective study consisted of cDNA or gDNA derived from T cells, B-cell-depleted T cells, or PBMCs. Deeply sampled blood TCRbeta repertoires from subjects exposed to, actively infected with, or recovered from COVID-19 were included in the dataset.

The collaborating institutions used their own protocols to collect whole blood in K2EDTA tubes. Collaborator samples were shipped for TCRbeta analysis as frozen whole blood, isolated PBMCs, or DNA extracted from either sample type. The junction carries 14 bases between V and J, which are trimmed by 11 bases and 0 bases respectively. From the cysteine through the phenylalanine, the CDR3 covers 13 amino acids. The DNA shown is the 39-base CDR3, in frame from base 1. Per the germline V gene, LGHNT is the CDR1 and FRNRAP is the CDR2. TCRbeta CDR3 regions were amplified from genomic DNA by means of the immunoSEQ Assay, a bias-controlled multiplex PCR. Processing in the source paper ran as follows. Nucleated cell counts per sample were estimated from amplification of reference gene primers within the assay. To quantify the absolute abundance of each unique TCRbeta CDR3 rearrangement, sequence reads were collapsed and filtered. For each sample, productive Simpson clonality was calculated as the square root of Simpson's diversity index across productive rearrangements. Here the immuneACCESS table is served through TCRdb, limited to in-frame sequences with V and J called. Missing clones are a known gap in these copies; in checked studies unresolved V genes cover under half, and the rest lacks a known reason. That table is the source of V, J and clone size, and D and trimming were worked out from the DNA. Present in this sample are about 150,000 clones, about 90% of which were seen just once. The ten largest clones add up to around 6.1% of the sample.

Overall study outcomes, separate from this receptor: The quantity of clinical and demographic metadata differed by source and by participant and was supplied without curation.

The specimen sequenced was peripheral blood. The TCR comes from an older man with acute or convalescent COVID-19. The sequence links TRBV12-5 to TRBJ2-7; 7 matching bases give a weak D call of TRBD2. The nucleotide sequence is TGTGCTTACGGGGGGCCGAGCTCCTACGAGCAGTACTTC. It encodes CAYGGPSSYEQYF.